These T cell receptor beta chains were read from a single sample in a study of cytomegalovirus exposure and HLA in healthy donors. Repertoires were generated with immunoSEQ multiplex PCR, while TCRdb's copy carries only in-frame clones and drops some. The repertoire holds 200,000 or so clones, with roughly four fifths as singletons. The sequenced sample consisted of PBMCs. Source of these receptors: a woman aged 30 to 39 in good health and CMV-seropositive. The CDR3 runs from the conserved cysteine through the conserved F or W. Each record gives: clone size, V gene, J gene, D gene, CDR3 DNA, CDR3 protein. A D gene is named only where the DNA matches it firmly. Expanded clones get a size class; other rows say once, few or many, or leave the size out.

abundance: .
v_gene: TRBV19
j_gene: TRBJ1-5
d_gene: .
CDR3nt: TGTGCCAGTAGTAACCTACAGGGAATCGCGCGTCAGCCCCAGCATTTT
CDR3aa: CASSNLQGIARQPQHF

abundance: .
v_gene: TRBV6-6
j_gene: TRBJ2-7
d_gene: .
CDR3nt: TGTGCCAGCAGTTACTCGGCGGCGTCCTACGAGCAGTACTTC
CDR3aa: CASSYSAASYEQYF

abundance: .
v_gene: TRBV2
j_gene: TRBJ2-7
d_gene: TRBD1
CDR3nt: TGTGCCAGTCTCAGGGGGCAGGGGGCCTCCGAGCAGTACTTC
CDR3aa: CASLRGQGASEQYF

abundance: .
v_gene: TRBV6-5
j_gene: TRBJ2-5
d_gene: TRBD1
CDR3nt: TGTGCCAGCACCTTGACAGGGCAACAAGAGACCCAGTACTTC
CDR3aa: CASTLTGQQETQYF

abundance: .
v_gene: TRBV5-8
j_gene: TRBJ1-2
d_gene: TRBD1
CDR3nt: TGTGCCAGCAGCGTGACAGGGGGGAAGAACTATGGCTACACCTTC
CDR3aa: CASSVTGGKNYGYTF

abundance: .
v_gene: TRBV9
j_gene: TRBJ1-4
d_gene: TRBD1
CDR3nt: TGTGCCAGCAGCGTAGGGACAGGTAATGAAAAACTGTTTTTT
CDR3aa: CASSVGTGNEKLFF

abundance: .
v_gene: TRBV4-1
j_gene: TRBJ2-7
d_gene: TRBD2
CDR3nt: TGCGCCAGCAGCCAAGATGGTTCTCTAGCGGGAGGCCCCTACGAGCAGTACTTC
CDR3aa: CASSQDGSLAGGPYEQYF

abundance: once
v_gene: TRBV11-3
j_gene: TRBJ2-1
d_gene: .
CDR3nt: TGTGCCAGCAGCCGGGGGAGCGGGACAAACAATGAGCAGTTCTTC
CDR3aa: CASSRGSGTNNEQFF

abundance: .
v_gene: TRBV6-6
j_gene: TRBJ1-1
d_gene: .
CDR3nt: TGTGCCAGCAGTTATAGGCAGGGGAACTATTGGACTGAAGCTTTCTTT
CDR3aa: CASSYRQGNYWTEAFF

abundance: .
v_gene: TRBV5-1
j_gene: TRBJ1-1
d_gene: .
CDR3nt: TGCGCCAGCAGCTTGGAAGTGAGGACTGAAGCTTTCTTT
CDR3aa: CASSLEVRTEAFF

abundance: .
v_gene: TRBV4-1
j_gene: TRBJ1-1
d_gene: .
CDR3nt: TGCGCCAGCAGCCTCGCTCGGGGTTTCACTGAAGCTTTCTTT
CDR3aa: CASSLARGFTEAFF

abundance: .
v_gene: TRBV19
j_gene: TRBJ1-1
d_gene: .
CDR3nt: TGTGCCAGTAGGGGAGGGATAATGAACACTGAAGCTTTCTTT
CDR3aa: CASRGGIMNTEAFF

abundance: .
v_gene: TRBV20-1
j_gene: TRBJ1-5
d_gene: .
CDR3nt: TGCAGTGCGAGTAGCAATCAGCCCCAGCATTTT
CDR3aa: CSASSNQPQHF

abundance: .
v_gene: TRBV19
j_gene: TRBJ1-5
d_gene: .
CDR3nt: TGTGCCAGTAGCCAGGGAATACCCGATCAGCCCCAGCATTTT
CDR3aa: CASSQGIPDQPQHF

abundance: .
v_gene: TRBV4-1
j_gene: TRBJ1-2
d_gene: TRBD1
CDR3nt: TGCGCCAGCAGCCAAGGAGGGGGCGGCTATGGCTACACCTTC
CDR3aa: CASSQGGGGYGYTF

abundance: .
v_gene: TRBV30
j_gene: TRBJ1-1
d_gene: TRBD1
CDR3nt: TGTGCCTGGAGTGACAGGGGGCGGACTGAAGCTTTCTTT
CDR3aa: CAWSDRGRTEAFF

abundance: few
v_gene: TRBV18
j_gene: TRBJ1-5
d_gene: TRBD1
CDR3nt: TGTGCCAGCTCACCAGGACAGGAACAGCCCCAGCATTTT
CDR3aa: CASSPGQEQPQHF

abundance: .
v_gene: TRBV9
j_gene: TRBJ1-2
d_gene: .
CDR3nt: TGTGCCAGCAGCCCCCCCTCTGATGGCTACACCTTC
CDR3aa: CASSPPSDGYTF

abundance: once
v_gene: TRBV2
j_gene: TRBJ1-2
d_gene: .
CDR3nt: TGTGCCGGGGAACGGGGAGACTATGGCTACACCTTC
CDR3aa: CAGERGDYGYTF

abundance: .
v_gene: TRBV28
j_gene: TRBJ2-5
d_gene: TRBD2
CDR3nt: TGTGCCAGTAAGCTAGCGGGCACGCTCCAAGAGACCCAGTACTTC
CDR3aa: CASKLAGTLQETQYF

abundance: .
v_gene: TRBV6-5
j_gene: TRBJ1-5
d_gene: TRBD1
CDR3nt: TGTGCCAGCAGTTACCTGACAGGGGGGTATCAGCCCCAGCATTTT
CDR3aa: CASSYLTGGYQPQHF

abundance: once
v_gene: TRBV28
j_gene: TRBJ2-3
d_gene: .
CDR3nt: TGTGCCAGCACCAGCAGGCCATGGCAAAGCACAGATACGCAGTATTTT
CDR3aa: CASTSRPWQSTDTQYF

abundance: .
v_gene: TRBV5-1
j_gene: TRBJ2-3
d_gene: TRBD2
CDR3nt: TGCGCCAGCAGCGCATGGACTAGCGGGTCAGATACGCAGTATTTT
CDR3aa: CASSAWTSGSDTQYF

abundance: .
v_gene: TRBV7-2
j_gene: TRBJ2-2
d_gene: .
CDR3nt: TGTGCCAGCAGGACCGTCTTACGGGGGTATCACACCGGGGAGCTGTTTTTT
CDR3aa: CASRTVLRGYHTGELFF

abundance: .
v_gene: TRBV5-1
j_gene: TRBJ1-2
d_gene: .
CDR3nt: TGCGCCAGCAGCTTGTCCTCAGGGTTCAACTATGGCTACACCTTC
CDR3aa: CASSLSSGFNYGYTF

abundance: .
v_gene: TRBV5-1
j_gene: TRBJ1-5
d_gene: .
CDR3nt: TGCGCCAGCAGCTTGGTAGGGGATCAGCCCCAGCATTTT
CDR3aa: CASSLVGDQPQHF

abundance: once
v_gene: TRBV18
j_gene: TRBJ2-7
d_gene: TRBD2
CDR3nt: TGTGCCAGCCACAGGGCGTTTTCAAGCGGGAGGGACGAGCAGTACTTC
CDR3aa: CASHRAFSSGRDEQYF

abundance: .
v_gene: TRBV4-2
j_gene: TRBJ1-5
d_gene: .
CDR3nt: TGTGCCAGCAGCCAAAGCTTGGGGCAGTTCAATCAGCCCCAGCATTTT
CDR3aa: CASSQSLGQFNQPQHF

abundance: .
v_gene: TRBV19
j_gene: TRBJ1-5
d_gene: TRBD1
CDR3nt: TGTGCCAGTAGACAGGGGCTAGGGCAGCCCCAGCATTTT
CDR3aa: CASRQGLGQPQHF

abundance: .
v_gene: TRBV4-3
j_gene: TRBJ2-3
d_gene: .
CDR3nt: TGCGCCAGCAGCCAACTAGCTTTCACAGATACGCAGTATTTT
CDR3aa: CASSQLAFTDTQYF

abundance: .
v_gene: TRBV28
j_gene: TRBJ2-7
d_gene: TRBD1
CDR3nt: TGTGCCAGCAGTTTTGGGACAGGGACTTACTACGAGCAGTACTTC
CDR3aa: CASSFGTGTYYEQYF

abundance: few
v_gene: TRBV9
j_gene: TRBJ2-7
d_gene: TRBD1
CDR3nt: TGTGCCAGCAGCCCCTCCGGACAGGGTTACTACGAGCAGTACTTC
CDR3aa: CASSPSGQGYYEQYF

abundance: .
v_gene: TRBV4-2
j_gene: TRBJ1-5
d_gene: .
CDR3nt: TGTGCCAGCAGCCAGTCGACGGGGGGAGTAGGTCAGCCCCAGCATTTT
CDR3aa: CASSQSTGGVGQPQHF

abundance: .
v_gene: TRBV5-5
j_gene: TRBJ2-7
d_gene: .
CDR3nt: TGTGCCAGCAGCTGGTCTAGACAGACCCTTTACGAGCAGTACTTC
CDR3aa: CASSWSRQTLYEQYF

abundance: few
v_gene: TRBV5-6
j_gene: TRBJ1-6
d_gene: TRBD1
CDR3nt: TGTGCCAGCAGCTTGCCCGGGACAGTGAATTCACCCCTCCACTTT
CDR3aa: CASSLPGTVNSPLHF

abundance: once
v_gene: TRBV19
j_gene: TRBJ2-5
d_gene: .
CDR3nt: TGTGCCAGTAGTGCACAGGCGTACCAAGAGACCCAGTACTTC
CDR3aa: CASSAQAYQETQYF

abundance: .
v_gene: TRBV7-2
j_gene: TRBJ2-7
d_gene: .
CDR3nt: TGTGCCAGCGGGAGAGATAAGCTCTCCTACGAGCAGTACTTC
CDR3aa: CASGRDKLSYEQYF

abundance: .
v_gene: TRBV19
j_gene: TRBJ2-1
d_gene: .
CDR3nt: TGTGCCAGTAGTCGCGTCTACAATGAGCAGTTCTTC
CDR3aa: CASSRVYNEQFF

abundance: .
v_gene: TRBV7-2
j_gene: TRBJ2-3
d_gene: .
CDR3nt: TGTGCCAGCAGCCTAGGCAGGGTAAGCACAGATACGCAGTATTTT
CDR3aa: CASSLGRVSTDTQYF

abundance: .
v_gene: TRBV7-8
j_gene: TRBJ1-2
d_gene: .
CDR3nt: TGTGCCAGCAGCTTAGACAGGGTCGCAGGCTACACCTTC
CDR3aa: CASSLDRVAGYTF

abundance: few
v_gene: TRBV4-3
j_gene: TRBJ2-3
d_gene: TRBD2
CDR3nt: TGCGCCAGCAGCCAAGATCGTGCTAGCGGGAGAGCAGATACGCAGTATTTT
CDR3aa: CASSQDRASGRADTQYF

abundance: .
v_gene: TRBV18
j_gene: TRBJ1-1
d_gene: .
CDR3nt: TGTGCCAGCTCACCCCGGCGGGGCGGGTACACTGAAGCTTTCTTT
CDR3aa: CASSPRRGGYTEAFF

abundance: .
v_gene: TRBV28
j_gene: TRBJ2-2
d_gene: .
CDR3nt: TGTGCCAGCAGTAAGGGGATGATGACCGGGGAGCTGTTTTTT
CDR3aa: CASSKGMMTGELFF

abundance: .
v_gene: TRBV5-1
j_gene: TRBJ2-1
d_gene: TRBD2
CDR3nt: TGCGCCAGCAGCTCTGGGACTAGCGGGACCCACAATGAGCAGTTCTTC
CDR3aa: CASSSGTSGTHNEQFF

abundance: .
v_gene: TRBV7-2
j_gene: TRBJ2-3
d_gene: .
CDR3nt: TGTGCCAGCAGCCAGAACGAGGGTGGGACGCAGTATTTT
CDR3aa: CASSQNEGGTQYF

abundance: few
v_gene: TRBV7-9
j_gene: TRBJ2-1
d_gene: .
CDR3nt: TGTGCCAGCAGCCTTAACCAGGGAAAGCTCTCCTACAATGAGCAGTTCTTC
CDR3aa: CASSLNQGKLSYNEQFF

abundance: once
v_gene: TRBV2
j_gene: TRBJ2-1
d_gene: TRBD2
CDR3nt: TGTGCCAGCAGTGAGAGCGGGAGGGTTGGTGAGCAGTTCTTC
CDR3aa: CASSESGRVGEQFF

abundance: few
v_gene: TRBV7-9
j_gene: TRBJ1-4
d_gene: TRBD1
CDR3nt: TGTGCCAGCACCGGGACAGGGTTAAGGGAAAAACTGTTTTTT
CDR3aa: CASTGTGLREKLFF

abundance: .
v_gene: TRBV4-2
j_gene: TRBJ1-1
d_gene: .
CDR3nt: TGTGCCAGCAGCCCAGCAGCAACGGGGACTTTCGGCACTGAAGCTTTCTTT
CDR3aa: CASSPAATGTFGTEAFF

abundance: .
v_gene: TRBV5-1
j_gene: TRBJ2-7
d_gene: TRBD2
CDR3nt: TGCGCCAGCAGCTCCCTTAGCGGGGGGAAGCTCTACGAGCAGTACTTC
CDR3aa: CASSSLSGGKLYEQYF

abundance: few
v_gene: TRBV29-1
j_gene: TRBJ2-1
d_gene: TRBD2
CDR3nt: TGCAGCGTTGAAGGAGGCGCGGGACTCCGGGAGGAGACCTACAATGAGCAGTTCTTC
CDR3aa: CSVEGGAGLREETYNEQFF

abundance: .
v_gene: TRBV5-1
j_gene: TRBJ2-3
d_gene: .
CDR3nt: TGCGCCAGCAGCCCCACCGGGGGCACAGATACGCAGTATTTT
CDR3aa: CASSPTGGTDTQYF

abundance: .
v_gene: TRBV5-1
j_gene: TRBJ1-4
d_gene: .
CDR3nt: TGCGCCAGCAGCTTCGGGCAGGGAGGGTCGACTAATGAAAAACTGTTTTTT
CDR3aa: CASSFGQGGSTNEKLFF

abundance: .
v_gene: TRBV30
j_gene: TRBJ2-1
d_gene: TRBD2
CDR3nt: TGTGCCTGGAGTTTTGCGGGAGGGGTGAATGAGCAGTTCTTC
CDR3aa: CAWSFAGGVNEQFF

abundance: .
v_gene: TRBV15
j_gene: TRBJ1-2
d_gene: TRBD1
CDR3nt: TGTGCCACCAGCGGACGGGACAGTTATTTAGGCTACACCTTC
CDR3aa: CATSGRDSYLGYTF

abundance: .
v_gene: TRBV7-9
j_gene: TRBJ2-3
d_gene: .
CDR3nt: TGTGCCAGCAGCTCGCGATCCCACCCCACAGATACGCAGTATTTT
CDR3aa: CASSSRSHPTDTQYF

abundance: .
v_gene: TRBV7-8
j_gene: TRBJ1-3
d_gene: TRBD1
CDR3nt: TGTGCCAGCAGCTTAGACAGGGGGCCTGGAAACACCATATATTTT
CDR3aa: CASSLDRGPGNTIYF